Each of the 4 T cell receptor beta chains below was sequenced from the same sample in a study of glioma-infiltrating T cells. Amplification of TCR alpha and beta CDR3 regions from RNA used iRepertoire nested multiplex PCR. TCRdb reprocessed the multiplex PCR reads via MiXCR and lists one record per CDR3 protein. This sample has 300,000 to 400,000 distinct CDR3 sequences; roughly 41% occur once, and the top ten carry approximately 12%. What was sequenced was glioma tissue, nonneoplastic brain tissue, or PBMCs (not recorded which). The receptors here all came from a human donor with low-grade glioma or glioblastoma, undergoing nonglioma brain surgery, or in good health (not recorded which).

This clonotype was counted a single time. The V gene is TRBV7-9, the J gene TRBJ2-1; D unclear. The CDR3 is 16 residues long. The V gene's germline CDR1 is SEHNR and CDR2 FQNEAQ (reference sequence). V was clipped by 2 bases and J by 0 bases, with 11 bases between them. The CDR3 spells CASSLTFVGSYNEQFF. Here the CDR3 DNA reads TGTGCCAGCAGCTTAACGTTTGTGGGCTCCTACAATGAGCAGTTCTTC.

This clonotype was found a few times. The chain uses TRBV28 and TRBJ1-2; TRBD1 matches at 9 bases. The CDR3 sequence is 14 residues long. The V segment lost 2 bases and the J segment 7 bases; nucleotides outside the gene matches: 5. Germline CDR1 and CDR2: MDHEN and SYDVKM. CDR3 loop: CASSLPTGGSGYTF. In DNA form, the CDR3 reads TGTGCCAGCAGTTTACCCACAGGGGGCTCTGGCTACACCTTC.

A word on this clonotype: At one of its ends the junction is not consistent with the germline gene, which may arise from a read error. The V call is TRBV6-5, the J call TRBJ1-2, with a possible D match to TRBD1 (5 bases). The CDR3 runs to 15 residues. Per the germline V gene, CDR1 is MNHEY and CDR2 is SVGAGI. The CDR3 sequence is CANSSGDAGFYGYTF. The CDR3 DNA follows: TGTGCCAACAGTTCCGGGGACGCCGGATTTTATGGCTACACCTTC.

This clonotype was picked up a small number of times. This rearrangement joins TRBV28 to TRBJ2-5, with 10 bases identical to TRBD2. The V segment lost 3 bases and the J segment 2 bases; nucleotides outside the gene matches: 15. Germline V gene lookup returns CDR1 MDHEN and CDR2 SYDVKM. The CDR3 spans 19 residues. In nucleotides, the CDR3 is TGTGCCAGCAGTTTTTCAGGGACTAGCGACAGACCTCATCAAGAGACCCAGTACTTC. Translating it yields CASSFSGTSDRPHQETQYF.